Listed below are T cell receptor beta chains from one sample, sequenced in a study of neurological immune-mediated disorders. MiXCR, run by TCRdb on the 5' RACE reads, gives a single entry per CDR3 protein. Counted here are 45,000 to 50,000 distinct CDR3 sequences, around 4% occurring once; the ten biggest clones make up around 6%. The specimen sequenced was PBMCs. The receptors shown here come from a woman aged 55 to 70 with multiple sclerosis. CDR3s include the opening cysteine and the closing phenylalanine or tryptophan. Fields, in order: CDR3 length, J gene, D gene, clone size, V gene, CDR3 DNA, CDR3 protein. A D gene is named only where the DNA matches it firmly. The size of a clone is reported for some rows only, either as once, few or many, or as a class for expanded clones.

>13|TRBJ2-2|.|many|TRBV29-1
TGCAGCGTTGTAGGGATGTTGACCGGGGAGCTGTTTTTT
CSVVGMLTGELFF
>13|TRBJ2-3|.|many|TRBV5-6
TGTGCCAGCAGCCTACAAGCGGGAGATACGCAGTATTTT
CASSLQAGDTQYF
>13|TRBJ1-4|TRBD1|.|TRBV12-3/TRBV12-4
TGTGCCAGCACATGGACAGGGAATGAAAAACTGTTTTTT
CASTWTGNEKLFF
>16|TRBJ2-2|.|many|TRBV20-1
TGCAGTGCTAGAGATCAGCGTGAGAGTAACACCGGGGAGCTGTTTTTT
CSARDQRESNTGELFF
>14|TRBJ2-3|TRBD2|many|TRBV5-1
TGCGCCAGCAGTTCCGGGACTAGCGGAGATACGCAGTATTTT
CASSSGTSGDTQYF
>15|TRBJ2-1|.|.|TRBV7-6
TGTGCCAGCAGCTTAACCCCCTCCACCTACAATGAGCAGTTCTTC
CASSLTPSTYNEQFF
>13|TRBJ2-3|.|many|TRBV7-2
TGTGCCAGCAGAGAAGGGACATCAGATACGCAGTATTTT
CASREGTSDTQYF
>18|TRBJ2-5|TRBD2|many|TRBV5-1
TGCGCCAGCAGCATTGGGGTTGGACTAGCGGGGGTCCAAGAGACCCAGTACTTC
CASSIGVGLAGVQETQYF
>12|TRBJ2-5|.|many|TRBV27
TGTGCCAGCAGTGACTCGCAGGAGACCCAGTACTTC
CASSDSQETQYF
>15|TRBJ2-1|TRBD2|many|TRBV2
TGTGCCAGCAGAAAAACTAGCGGGAGCGCGATGGAGCAGTTCTTC
CASRKTSGSAMEQFF
>11|TRBJ1-5|.|many|TRBV10-3
TGTGCCAGAAACAGGGATCAGCCCCAGCATTTT
CARNRDQPQHF
>15|TRBJ1-5|.|few|TRBV7-2
TGTGCCAGCAGCCACAACTCAGGGAAAGGTCAGCCCCAGCATTTT
CASSHNSGKGQPQHF
>16|TRBJ2-6|.|many|TRBV7-3
TGTGCCAGCAGCTTATCGGGGGCCTCTGGGGCCAACGTCCTGACTTTC
CASSLSGASGANVLTF
>13|TRBJ1-6|TRBD1|many|TRBV5-5
TGTGCCAGCAACGACAGGGGCTTCCTCCCCCTCCACTTT
CASNDRGFLPLHF
>13|TRBJ2-1|.|many|TRBV6-2/TRBV6-3
TGTGCCAGCAGTTACTCTGGGGACAATGAGCAGTTCTTC
CASSYSGDNEQFF
>14|TRBJ2-2|.|once|TRBV3-1
TGTGCCAGCAGCCGGGGGGGCCTGACCGGGGAGCTGTTTTTT
CASSRGGLTGELFF
>16|TRBJ2-3|.|once|TRBV7-2
TGTGCCAGCAGCCCCCGCCGTCAGCCCGGCACAGATACGCAGTCTTTT
CASSPRRQPGTDTQSF
>14|TRBJ2-5|.|many|TRBV10-3
TGTGCCATCAGTGAGTCGATGGGGCAAGAGACCCAGTACTTC
CAISESMGQETQYF
>14|TRBJ1-2|TRBD1|few|TRBV20-1
TGCAGTGCTCAATCGACAGGGCGCCTCTATGGCTACACCTTC
CSAQSTGRLYGYTF
>12|TRBJ2-3|.|many|TRBV29-1
TGCAGCGTTGTCTTAGACACAGATACGCAGTATTTT
CSVVLDTDTQYF
>12|TRBJ1-5|.|.|TRBV7-9
TGTGCCAGCAGCGACAACAGTCAGCCCCAGCATTTT
CASSDNSQPQHF
>14|TRBJ1-5|TRBD1|many|TRBV24-1
TGTGCCACCAGTGATTCAGGGGGCAGATTGACCCAGCATTTT
CATSDSGGRLTQHF
>13|TRBJ1-5|.|.|TRBV2
TGTGCCAGCAAGATAGCGCACAATCAGCCCCAGAATTTT
CASKIAHNQPQNF